This TCR beta chain is from a study of spatial heterogeneity in lung cancer. The ends were cut back, 6 bases at V and 10 bases at J, with 16 bases in the middle. This CDR3 contains 13 residues. Germline CDR1 reads DFQATT; CDR2 reads SNEGSKA (reference sequence). Time point denoted: sample taken at primary tumor resection. No cell sorting; template was whole RNA from tumor, lung tissue or PBMC. This clonotype rates as medium-sized. Unique molecular identifiers, one per molecule, were present on every TCR cDNA molecule. TCRdb itself ran the 5' RACE reads through MiXCR, one entry per CDR3 protein. The sample has tens of thousands of distinct CDR3 sequences; about 12% are singletons.

This sample comprised PBMCs, obtained at surgery. This chain uses TRBV20-1 with TRBJ1-6; D perhaps matches TRBD1 (5 bases). This clonotype was sampled from a male donor with early-stage non-small cell lung cancer. This CDR3 is CSAESGIRSPLHF. CDR3 bases: TGCAGTGCAGAATCAGGGATACGATCACCCCTCCACTTT.